This TCR beta chain is drawn from a study of blood T cell repertoires in COVID-19. Those enrolled, adults aged roughly 18 to 89 years, came from about two dozen US areas. In Cohort 3, a recovered donor had either two negative PCRs, clearance, or symptom resolution. The assay was immunoSEQ multiplex PCR, and TCRdb's table has in-frame clones only and misses some. Here the sample spans under 200,000 clones, roughly 90% being singletons. V was pared by 1 base and J by 5 bases, with 7 bases of the junction left unmatched. Germline lookup yields CDR1 MNHEY and CDR2 SVGAGI. This CDR3 spans 15 amino acids. This clone has a handful of counts.

The chain recombines TRBV6-5 with TRBJ1-2; 7 bases match TRBD1. The receptor comes from a woman in her fifties or sixties who had recovered from COVID-19. The sample was PBMCs or T cells enriched from blood (not recorded which). CDR3 coding DNA: TGTGCCAGCAGTTACTTGACAGGGCCCCCGTATGGCTACACCTTC. Protein sequence: CASSYLTGPPYGYTF.